The 27 T cell receptor beta chains below come from one sample, sequenced in a study of T cells expressing NK-cell markers. TCRdb re-analyzed the 5' RACE reads; it lists each CDR3 protein once, without DNA. This listing includes some 450,000 distinct CDR3 sequences. The sequencing sample was made of blood T cells: a sorted CD56 or NKG2C T cell subset, CD4+ or CD8+ T cells, or bulk PBMC T cells (not recorded which). The receptors originated from a woman aged 18 to 75 in good health.

V is TRBV20-1 and J is TRBJ2-7; TCRdb reports TRBD2, a call that lacks DNA to check it against. Germline lookup yields CDR1 DFQATT and CDR2 SNEGSKA (reference sequence). The CDR3 extends over 12 amino acids. CDR3 sequence: CAGTSREYEQYF.

The chain uses TRBV24-1 and TRBJ2-1; the TRBD1 assignment by TCRdb is unverifiable without DNA. CDR3 length equals 14 residues. Looked up from germline, CDR1 is KGHDR and CDR2 is SFDVKD. The CDR3 spells CATSDPGQLNEQFF.

This rearrangement joins TRBV7-8 to TRBJ2-5. The CDR3 extends over 14 amino acids. Germline V lookup: CDR1 SGHVS, CDR2 FQNEAQ. CDR3 sequence reads: CASRQVGRQETQYF.

The V gene is TRBV18, the J gene TRBJ1-2; TCRdb selects TRBD1, and the lack of DNA leaves this call unchecked. Germline lookup yields CDR1 KGHSH and CDR2 LQKENI. This CDR3 has 14 amino acids. This chain's CDR3 is CASSPPEGGHGYTF.

The chain couples TRBV27 to TRBJ2-3; TCRdb names TRBD2, which stays unverified in the absence of DNA. The CDR3 is made up of 14 amino acids. Germline CDR1 MNHEY, CDR2 SMNVEV (reference sequence). The CDR3 region is CASSFERGTDTQYF.

The chain combines TRBV27 with TRBJ2-7; with no DNA, the TCRdb D assignment of TRBD2 cannot be verified. CDR3 length: 15 amino acids. Germline loops: CDR1 MNHEY, CDR2 SMNVEV (reference sequence). CDR3 in amino acids: CASRWGLAGVYEQYF.

The CDR3 sequence: CASSQAGVQETQYF. The chain combines TRBV4-2 with TRBJ2-5. In germline, CDR1 is LGHNA, CDR2 YNFKEQ. The CDR3 is made up of 14 amino acids.

This chain uses TRBV12-3 or TRBV12-4 with TRBJ1-3; TCRdb's D call of TRBD1 is untestable without DNA. The CDR3 length is 15 residues. CDR3 loop: CASSKQGLSGNTIYF.

This chain joins TRBV20-1 and TRBJ2-1; there is no DNA to check the TCRdb D call of TRBD2. The CDR3 length is 14 residues. Germline loops: CDR1 DFQATT, CDR2 SNEGSKA (reference sequence). CDR3 residues: CSASSGSSYNEQFF.

The V and J genes are TRBV12-3 or TRBV12-4 and TRBJ1-3; the D call from TCRdb, TRBD1, cannot be confirmed without DNA. This CDR3 spans 14 amino acids. The CDR3 here is CASGSRVSGNTIYF.

The chain combines TRBV4-3 with TRBJ2-3; the D call of TRBD2 rests on TCRdb alone, since no DNA is present to check it. The germline gives CDR1 LGHNA, CDR2 YSLEER. This CDR3 is built from 15 residues. This CDR3 reads CASSQDLGEVDTQYF.

The chain recombines TRBV29-1 with TRBJ1-2; TCRdb proposes TRBD1, but this gene call is untestable without DNA. Germline V lookup: CDR1 SQVTM, CDR2 ANQGSEA. The length of the CDR3 is 11 residues. CDR3 in amino acids: CSGGQGSGYTF. The full variable domain, its missing parts supplied by reference TRBV29-1 and TRBJ1-2, is SAVISQKPSRDICQRGTSLTIQCQVDSQVTMMFWYRQQPGQSLTLIATANQGSEATYESGFVIDKFPISRPNLTFSTLTVSNMSPEDSSIYLCSGGQGSGYTFGSGTRLTVV.

The chain recombines TRBV4-2 with TRBJ2-2. There are 14 residues in the CDR3. In germline, CDR1 is LGHNA, CDR2 YNFKEQ. The CDR3 sequence is CASSQVPDLGELFF.

This chain uses TRBV20-1 with TRBJ1-2; TCRdb outputs TRBD1, but without DNA this stays unchecked. Germline CDR1 is DFQATT and CDR2 is SNEGSKA (reference sequence). The CDR3 spans 15 residues. CDR3 amino acids: CSARAPDRGHYGYTF.

This sequence joins TRBV7-6 and TRBJ1-1; TCRdb's assignment of TRBD1 cannot be checked, as there is no DNA. From germline, CDR1 is SGHVS and CDR2 FNYEAQ. This CDR3 is built from 15 residues. CDR3 amino acids: CASSEGQGANTEAFF.

The chain carries TRBV5-4 and TRBJ1-2. The germline CDR1 and CDR2 sequences are SGHNT and YYREEE (reference sequence). The CDR3 length is 15 residues. This CDR3 reads CASSPIEIENYGYTF.

This chain uses TRBV13 with TRBJ2-1; checking the TCRdb D call of TRBD2 is not possible without DNA. The CDR3 totals 17 residues. CDR1 and CDR2 (germline): PRHDT, FYEKMQ (reference sequence). CDR3 sequence: CASSLGEREANGDEQFF.

This chain joins TRBV20-1 and TRBJ1-1. Germline V gives CDR1 DFQATT, CDR2 SNEGSKA (reference sequence). This CDR3 contains 14 residues. CDR3 sequence reads: CSARVPSEGPEAFF.

The genes are TRBV6-2 or TRBV6-3 and TRBJ2-5; TCRdb calls TRBD2, which cannot be checked without DNA. From germline, CDR1 is MNHEY and CDR2 SVGEGT. This CDR3 is built from 17 residues. The CDR3 is CASSYLLRTSGQETQYF.

The chain has TRBV20-1 and TRBJ2-1; the D gene TCRdb calls, TRBD1, cannot be checked with no DNA. The CDR3 length is 13 residues. Germline V lookup: CDR1 DFQATT, CDR2 SNEGSKA (reference sequence). CDR3 in amino acids: CSGRGDISDEQFF.

The V call is TRBV27, the J call TRBJ1-1; absent DNA, TCRdb's TRBD1 call cannot be checked. Germline V lookup: CDR1 MNHEY, CDR2 SMNVEV (reference sequence). This CDR3 comprises 17 residues. The CDR3 sequence: CASSLQYTAGVNTEAFF.

V is TRBV7-8 and J is TRBJ2-2; there is no DNA to check the TCRdb D call of TRBD1. Germline V gene lookup returns CDR1 SGHVS and CDR2 FQNEAQ. The CDR3 extends over 16 amino acids. The CDR3 reads CASSFPGQKNTGELFF.

The chain recombines TRBV7-9 with TRBJ2-5; lacking DNA, the TRBD2 call made by TCRdb goes unchecked. There are 14 residues in the CDR3. The germline gives CDR1 SEHNR, CDR2 FQNEAQ (reference sequence). The CDR3 reads CASSGERSQETQYF.

V is TRBV11-2 and J is TRBJ2-3; checking the TCRdb D call of TRBD1 is not possible without DNA. The germline gives CDR1 SGHAT, CDR2 FQNNGV. There are 15 residues in the CDR3. CDR3 in amino acids: CASSFGGGGSDTQYF.

The rearrangement joins TRBV5-6 to TRBJ2-1; checking the TCRdb D call of TRBD2 is not possible without DNA. The CDR3 is 15 residues long. Germline V gene sequence: CDR1 SGHDT, CDR2 YYEEEE. CDR3 sequence reads: CASSRGVSSYNEQFF.

The genes are TRBV11-2 and TRBJ2-1; the TCRdb D gene call, TRBD2, has no DNA to confirm it. Germline CDR1 and CDR2: SGHAT and FQNNGV. The length of the CDR3 is 14 residues. This CDR3 reads CASSQRSSDNEQFF.

The chain has TRBV29-1 and TRBJ2-7; the TCRdb D gene call, TRBD1, has no DNA to confirm it. The CDR3 contains 15 residues. CDR1 and CDR2 from the germline V gene are SQVTM and ANQGSEA. CDR3: CSVEMETGGSYEQYF.